These 23 T cell receptor beta chains originate from one sample sequenced in a study of blood T cell repertoires in COVID-19. Using immunoSEQ multiplex PCR, the repertoire was profiled, and TCRdb retains in-frame clones only, with some absent. The sample yields fewer than 350,000 clones, roughly 90% seen once. Sequenced material: peripheral blood. These receptors were collected from a woman aged 25 to 39 with COVID-19, enrolled during active disease.

This clone appeared a single time. The J gene is TRBJ2-2, the V gene TRBV4-2; TRBD2 matches 10 bases. This CDR3 contains 18 residues. Germline V lookup: CDR1 LGHNA, CDR2 YNFKEQ. With V trimmed by 3 bases and J by 7 bases, 14 bases remained unmatched. The CDR3 DNA reads as TGTGCCAGCAGCCACGAAACCGATCTAGCGGGAGCGGTCGGGGAGCTGTTTTTT. This encodes CASSHETDLAGAVGELFF.

Here the CDR3 reads CASSPPNYEQYF. The CDR3 DNA follows: TGTGCCAGCAGTCCGCCAAATTACGAGCAGTACTTC. The rearrangement links TRBV12-3 or TRBV12-4 to TRBJ2-5, with D hard to call. The J call may not be correct, given that the DNA end is closer to TRBJ2-7. The CDR3 sequence is 12 residues long.

This clone was seen just once. The CDR3 protein is CASFAGGGGYNEQFF. The CDR3 DNA reads as TGTGCCAGCTTCGCCGGGGGGGGCGGGTACAATGAGCAGTTCTTC. The rearrangement joins TRBV2 to TRBJ2-1, with 8 positions matching TRBD2. Germline lookup yields CDR1 SNHLY and CDR2 FYNNEI. Losses at the gene ends were 8 bases for V and 4 bases for J; bases not matched to a gene: 10. This CDR3 comprises 15 residues.

This sequence joins TRBV28 and TRBJ2-5; TRBD1 matches at 10 bases. Germline V gives CDR1 MDHEN, CDR2 SYDVKM. The CDR3 length is 14 residues. The CDR3 reads CAARDRGSQETQYF. The CDR3 coding sequence is TGTGCAGCCCGGGACAGGGGATCCCAAGAGACCCAGTACTTC.

The gene calls are TRBV2 and TRBJ2-1; D unclear. Germline V gene data show CDR1 as SNHLY and CDR2 as FYNNEI. The CDR3 extends over 11 amino acids. V dropped 8 bases and J dropped 7 bases, with 9 bases sitting between them. The CDR3 DNA follows: TGTGCCAGCGCTTACTTGAATGAGCAGTTCTTC. Its translation: CASAYLNEQFF.

The V and J genes are TRBV27 and TRBJ1-2, with 11 bases fitting TRBD1. V gave up 2 bases and J gave up 8 bases; unmatched junction bases: 1. This CDR3 spans 13 amino acids. The germline V gene encodes CDR1 MNHEY and CDR2 SMNVEV (reference sequence). This CDR3 is CASSLRTGGGYTF. The CDR3 DNA reads TGTGCCAGCAGTTTAAGGACAGGGGGCGGCTACACCTTC.

There are a few counts of this clone. The V call is TRBV18, the J call TRBJ1-5; 7 bases map to TRBD1. This CDR3 region has 16 residues. The trim removed 6 bases at V and 8 bases at J, leaving 16 bases unmatched. Germline-derived CDR1 and CDR2 are KGHSH and LQKENI. CDR3 nucleotide sequence: TGTGCCAGCTCCTCAAGCCCCCCAGGGGGTGCGGAGCCCCAGCATTTT. Its translation is CASSSSPPGGAEPQHF.

The V gene is TRBV9, the J gene TRBJ2-3; 7 bases fit TRBD1. Unmatched junction bases numbered 9, after V lost 4 bases and J lost 1 base. This CDR3 contains 16 residues. Germline V lookup: CDR1 SGDLS, CDR2 YYNGEE. CDR3 protein: CASSNLQGIGTDTQYF. DNA for the CDR3: TGTGCCAGCAGCAATCTACAGGGGATCGGCACAGATACGCAGTATTTT.

The V call is TRBV29-1, the J call TRBJ1-1; maybe TRBD1 (6 bases). The V gene lost 4 bases and the J gene lost 6 bases, with 12 bases spanning the gap. The CDR3 loop spans 12 amino acids. From germline, CDR1 is SQVTM and CDR2 ANQGSEA. In nucleotides, the CDR3 is TGCAGCGTTGGACAGGCCAACGCTGAAGCTTTCTTT. This translates into CSVGQANAEAFF.

This clone showed up just once. The chain recombines TRBV4-2 with TRBJ1-2, with a weak D call TRBD1 (6 bases). The CDR3 consists of 13 residues. Germline V gives CDR1 LGHNA, CDR2 YNFKEQ. V lost 4 bases to trimming and J lost 6 bases, with 12 bases between them. In DNA form, the CDR3 reads TGTGCCAGCAGCCGGGACAATGGAGATGGCTACACCTTC. This encodes CASSRDNGDGYTF.

This sequence joins TRBV7-9 and TRBJ2-4; no firm D call. Trimming took off 3 bases at V and 3 bases at J, with 12 bases between the two ends. Germline CDR1 and CDR2: SEHNR and FQNEAQ (reference sequence). The CDR3 covers 15 residues. The CDR3 here is CASSFEGAVKNIQYF. CDR3 sequence (DNA): TGTGCCAGCAGCTTTGAAGGTGCGGTCAAAAACATTCAGTACTTC.

The DNA for the CDR3 is TGTGCCAGCAGCTTAAAGGGTGCTAGCGGGAGATTTGAAGAGACCCAGTACTTC. The encoded protein is CASSLKGASGRFEETQYF. The chain carries TRBV7-3 and TRBJ2-5, with 10 bases matching TRBD2. This CDR3 comprises 18 residues. The germline V gene has CDR1 SGHTA and CDR2 FQGTGA. V dropped 1 base and J dropped 3; count of bases not matched to a gene: 11.

J is TRBJ1-5 and V is TRBV7-9; weak D call: TRBD1 (5 bases). With 5 bases removed from V and 5 bases from J, the gap between germline ends came to 13 bases. In germline, CDR1 is SEHNR, CDR2 FQNEAQ (reference sequence). This CDR3 has 14 residues. In nucleotides, the CDR3 is TGTGCCAGCAGCACGGACGGAGGGGATCAGCCCCAGCATTTT. It is translated as CASSTDGGDQPQHF.

The genes are TRBV5-3 and TRBJ2-7; a possible D gene is TRBD1 (6 bases). TRBV5-3 is treated as an ORF (open reading frame) with a function not yet certain. Trimming pared 4 bases from V and 2 bases from J, leaving 13 bases between. This CDR3 region has 14 residues. CDR3: CARSVEDSPYEQYF. CDR3 nucleotides: TGTGCCAGAAGCGTGGAGGACAGTCCCTACGAGCAGTACTTC.

The CDR3 protein is CASSESSGTSDYEQYF. The CDR3 region has the DNA TGTGCCAGCAGTGAATCTAGTGGGACTAGCGACTACGAGCAGTACTTC. V is TRBV2 and J is TRBJ2-7, with TRBD2 identical over 10 bases. Germline CDR1 is SNHLY and CDR2 is FYNNEI. V lost 2 bases and J lost 3; bases outside the gene matches: 7. This CDR3 has 16 residues.

The rearrangement links TRBV6-1 to TRBJ2-7; 7 bases are a match to TRBD1. CDR3 length: 14 residues. Unmatched junction bases numbered 8, after V lost 4 bases and J lost 5 bases. Germline V CDR1 and CDR2: MNHNS, SASEGT. The CDR3 loop reads CASSVRQGPNEQYF. The CDR3 DNA reads as TGTGCCAGCAGTGTCCGACAGGGCCCAAACGAGCAGTACTTC.

The chain recombines TRBV14 with TRBJ2-2, with D unresolved. CDR1 is SGHDN, CDR2 FVKESK, per germline. This CDR3 comprises 15 residues. V shed 4 bases and J shed 1 base, with 10 bases lying between them. CDR3 sequence: CASSPTPMNTGELFF. In DNA form, the CDR3 reads TGTGCCAGCAGCCCCACCCCTATGAACACCGGGGAGCTGTTTTTT.

The J gene is TRBJ1-1, the V gene TRBV6-5, with D possibly matching TRBD1 (5 bases). This CDR3 has 13 residues. V was pared by 2 bases and J by 3 bases, with 7 bases between. The germline V gene has CDR1 MNHEY and CDR2 SVGAGI. The CDR3 DNA reads as TGTGCCAGCAGTTACCAGGGTTACACTGAAGCTTTCTTT. Amino acids: CASSYQGYTEAFF.

V is TRBV6-2 or TRBV6-3 and J is TRBJ2-7; 9 nucleotides agree with TRBD2. V lost 5 bases and J lost 12; bases outside the gene matches: 11. The germline CDR1 and CDR2 sequences are MNHEY and SVGEGT. The length of the CDR3 is 13 residues. The DNA of the CDR3 is TGTGCCAGCAGTCTCGCCGTTAGCGGGAGTGCGTACTTC. This sequence encodes CASSLAVSGSAYF.

The rearrangement links TRBV28 to TRBJ2-3; D gene ambiguous. The germline V gene has CDR1 MDHEN and CDR2 SYDVKM. The CDR3 is 11 residues long. The V and J ends lost 11 bases and 0 bases respectively, with 6 bases between them. This CDR3 is CACGSTDTQYF. The CDR3 region has the DNA TGTGCCTGCGGTAGCACAGATACGCAGTATTTT.

V and J are TRBV27 and TRBJ1-1; weak D call: TRBD1 (5 bases). Per the germline V gene, CDR1 is MNHEY and CDR2 is SMNVEV (reference sequence). The CDR3 is 13 residues long. V was shortened by 4 bases and J by 4 bases, with 10 bases between the two germline ends. The CDR3 DNA is TGTGCCAGCAGTTCAGGGCTTCCCACTGAAGCTTTCTTT. This encodes CASSSGLPTEAFF.

This CDR3 reads CASSQPGQINSPLHF. Written as DNA, the CDR3 is TGCGCCAGCAGCCAACCGGGACAGATCAATTCACCCCTCCACTTT. The chain employs TRBV5-1 and TRBJ1-6, with 7 bases lining up with TRBD1. CDR3 length equals 15 residues. V shed 4 bases and J 7 bases; nucleotides not matched to a gene: 8. Per germline, CDR1 SGHRS and CDR2 YFSETQ.

The J gene is TRBJ2-6, the V gene TRBV18, with D tentatively TRBD1 (6 bases). Trimming stripped 1 base from V and 2 bases from J, with 18 bases between. CDR1 and CDR2 (germline): KGHSH, LQKENI. CDR3 length equals 19 residues. The CDR3 reads CASSPLVTGAGPGANVLTF. The DNA for the CDR3 is TGTGCCAGCTCACCACTGGTGACAGGCGCCGGTCCTGGGGCCAACGTCCTGACTTTC.